Following are 4 T cell receptor beta chains from one sample sequenced in a study of shared clonotypes between healthy human individuals (dated by TCRdb to 2020 to 2022). The library relied on the immunoSEQ multiplex PCR assay. Entries here come from immuneACCESS through TCRdb and include only in-frame sequences with V and J called. Some clones fail to appear in such tables; in the studies checked, an unresolved V gene covers under half of the shortfall, and the cause of the remainder is unknown. In all, the sample holds 100,000 to 120,000 clones, and approximately 70% of those were seen once. Just under 25% of the sample is held by the ten biggest clonotypes. Sequencing was performed on memory CD8+ T cells sorted from blood. What this sample's cell subset or site label stands for: CD45RO+ cells pooled with CCR7-negative TemRA cells. These receptors were obtained from a woman younger than 45 in good health.

The rearrangement links TRBV27 to TRBJ2-7; D is possibly TRBD1 (6 bases). The CDR3 extends over 14 amino acids. From germline, CDR1 is MNHEY and CDR2 SMNVEV (reference sequence). Deletions cut 5 bases from V and 3 bases from J, with 14 bases between. The CDR3 protein is CASSQQGALYEQYF. The CDR3, as DNA: TGTGCCAGCAGTCAACAGGGAGCCCTCTACGAGCAGTACTTC.

The V gene is TRBV28, the J gene TRBJ1-2; D uncertain. V was pared by 7 bases and J by 7 bases, with 13 bases between. Germline V lookup: CDR1 MDHEN, CDR2 SYDVKM. The CDR3 spans 12 residues. The DNA of the CDR3 is TGTGCCAGCAAACCGAGACTCTTTGGCTACACCTTC. Translating it yields CASKPRLFGYTF.

The chain joins TRBV25-1 to TRBJ2-7, with D hard to call. Germline loops: CDR1 MGHDK, CDR2 SYGVNS. V dropped 6 bases and J dropped 0 bases, with 9 bases sitting between them. This CDR3 spans 13 amino acids. CDR3 bases: TGTGCCAGCAGAAACAGTGACTCCTACGAGCAGTACTTC. Residues: CASRNSDSYEQYF.

A single count supports this clone. The CDR3, as DNA: TGCGCCAGCAGCTTATGGGGGGGCCAGGGTCAGCCCCAGCATTTT. It codes for CASSLWGGQGQPQHF. This chain joins TRBV5-1 and TRBJ1-5, with a tentative D call TRBD1 (6 bases). CDR1 and CDR2 from the germline V gene are SGHRS and YFSETQ. This CDR3 is 15 amino acids long. Trimming stripped 2 bases from V and 6 bases from J, with 15 bases between.